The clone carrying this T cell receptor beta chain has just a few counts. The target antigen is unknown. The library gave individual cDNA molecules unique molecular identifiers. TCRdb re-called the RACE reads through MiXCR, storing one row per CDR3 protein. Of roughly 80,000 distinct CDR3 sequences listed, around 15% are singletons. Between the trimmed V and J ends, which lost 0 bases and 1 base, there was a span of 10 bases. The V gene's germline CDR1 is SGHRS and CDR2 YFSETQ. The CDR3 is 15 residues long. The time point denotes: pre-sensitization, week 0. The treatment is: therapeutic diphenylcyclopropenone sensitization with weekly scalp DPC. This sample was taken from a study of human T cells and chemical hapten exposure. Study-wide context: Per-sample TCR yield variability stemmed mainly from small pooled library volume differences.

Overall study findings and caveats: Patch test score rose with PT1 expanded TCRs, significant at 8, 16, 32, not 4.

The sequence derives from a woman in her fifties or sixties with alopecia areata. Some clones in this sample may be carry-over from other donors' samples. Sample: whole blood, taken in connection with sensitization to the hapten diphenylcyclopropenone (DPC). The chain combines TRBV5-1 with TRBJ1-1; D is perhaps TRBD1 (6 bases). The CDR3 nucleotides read TGCGCCAGCAGCTTGGAGGGGACAAAGAACACTGAAGCTTTCTTT. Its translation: CASSLEGTKNTEAFF.